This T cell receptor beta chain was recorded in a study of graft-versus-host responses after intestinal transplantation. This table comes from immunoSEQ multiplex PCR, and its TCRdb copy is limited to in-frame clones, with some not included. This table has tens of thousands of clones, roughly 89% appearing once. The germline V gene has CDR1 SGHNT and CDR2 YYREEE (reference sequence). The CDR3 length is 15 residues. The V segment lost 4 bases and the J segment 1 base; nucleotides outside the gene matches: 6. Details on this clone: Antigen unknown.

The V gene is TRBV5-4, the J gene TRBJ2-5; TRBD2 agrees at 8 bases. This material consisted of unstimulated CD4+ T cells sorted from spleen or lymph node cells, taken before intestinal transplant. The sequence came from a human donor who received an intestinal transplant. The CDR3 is CASSPPAGGQETQYF. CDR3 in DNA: TGTGCCAGCAGCCCCCCCGCGGGAGGCCAAGAGACCCAGTACTTC.